The sequence of this T cell receptor beta chain was determined in a study of shared clonotypes between healthy human individuals. Study conclusions and caveats: Larger estimated richness was generally seen in naive subsets than in memory subsets. Read depth was anticipated to influence clonotype sharing among donors. The study found lower generation probabilities in non-shared clonotypes than in those shared by all four donors.

The V end lost 3 bases, the J end lost 4 bases, and 13 bases lay between the germline ends. Looked up from germline, CDR1 is MNHNY and CDR2 is SVGAGI (reference sequence). There are 15 residues in the CDR3. Profiled with immunoSEQ multiplex PCR; TCRdb holds only in-frame clones, not every one. The sample lists fewer than 1.8 million clones, just under 99% occurring once. This clone was seen a single time. Its matching antigen is unknown. The chain is built from TRBV6-6 and TRBJ1-5; no definite D call. This sequence originates from a man under 40 in good health. The sequenced sample consisted of naive CD4+ T cells sorted from blood. Subset reported: CD45RA+ positively selected. As DNA, the CDR3 is TGTGCCAGCAGTTATAGGGTAGGGATGAATCAGCCCCAGCATTTT. This sequence encodes CASSYRVGMNQPQHF.